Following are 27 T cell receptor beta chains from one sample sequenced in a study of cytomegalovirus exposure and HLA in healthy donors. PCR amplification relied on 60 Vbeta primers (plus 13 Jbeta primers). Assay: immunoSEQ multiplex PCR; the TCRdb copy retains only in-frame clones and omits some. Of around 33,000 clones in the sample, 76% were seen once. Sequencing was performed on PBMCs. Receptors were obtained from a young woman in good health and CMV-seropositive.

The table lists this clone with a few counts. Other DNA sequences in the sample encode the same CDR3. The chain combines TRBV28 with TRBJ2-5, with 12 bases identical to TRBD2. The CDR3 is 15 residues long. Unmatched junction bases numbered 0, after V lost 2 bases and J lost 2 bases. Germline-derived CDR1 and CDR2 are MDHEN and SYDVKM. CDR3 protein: CASSLTSGGQETQYF. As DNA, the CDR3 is TGTGCCAGCAGTTTAACTAGCGGGGGGCAAGAGACCCAGTACTTC.

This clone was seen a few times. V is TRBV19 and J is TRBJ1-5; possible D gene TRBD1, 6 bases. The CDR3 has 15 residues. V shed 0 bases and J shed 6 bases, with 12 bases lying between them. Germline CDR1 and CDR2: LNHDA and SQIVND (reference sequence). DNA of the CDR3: TGTGCCAGTAGTATAGACAGGCGGGGGCCTCAGCCCCAGCATTTT. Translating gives CASSIDRRGPQPQHF.

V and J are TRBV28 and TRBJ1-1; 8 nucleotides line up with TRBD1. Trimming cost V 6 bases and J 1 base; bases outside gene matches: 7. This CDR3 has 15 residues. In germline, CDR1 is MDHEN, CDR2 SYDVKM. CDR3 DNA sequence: TGTGCCAGCAGCCAACAGGGGGTGGCGAACACTGAAGCTTTCTTT. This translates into CASSQQGVANTEAFF.

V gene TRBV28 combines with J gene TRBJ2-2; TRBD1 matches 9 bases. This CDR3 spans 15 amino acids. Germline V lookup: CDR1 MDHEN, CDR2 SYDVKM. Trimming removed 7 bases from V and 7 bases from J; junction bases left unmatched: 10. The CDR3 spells CASNADRGNHGELFF. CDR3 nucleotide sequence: TGTGCCAGCAATGCCGACAGGGGGAATCACGGGGAGCTGTTTTTT.

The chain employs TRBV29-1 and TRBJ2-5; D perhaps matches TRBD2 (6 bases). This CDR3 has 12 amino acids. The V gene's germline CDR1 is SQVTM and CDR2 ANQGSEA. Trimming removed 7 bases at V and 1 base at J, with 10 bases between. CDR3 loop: CSAAGSQETQYF. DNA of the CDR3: TGCAGCGCTGCCGGGAGCCAAGAGACCCAGTACTTC.

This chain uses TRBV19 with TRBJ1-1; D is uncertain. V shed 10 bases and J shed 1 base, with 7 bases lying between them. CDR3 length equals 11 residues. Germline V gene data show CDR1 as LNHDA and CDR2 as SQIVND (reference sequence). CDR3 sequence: CATSENTEAFF. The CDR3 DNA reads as TGTGCCACTTCAGAGAACACTGAAGCTTTCTTT.

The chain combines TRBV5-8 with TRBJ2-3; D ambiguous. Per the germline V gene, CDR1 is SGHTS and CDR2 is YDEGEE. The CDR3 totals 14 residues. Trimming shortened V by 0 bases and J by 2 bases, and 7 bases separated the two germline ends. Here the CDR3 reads CASSLAGFTDTQYF. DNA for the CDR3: TGTGCCAGCAGCTTGGCAGGATTCACAGATACGCAGTATTTT.

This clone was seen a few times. CDR3 sequence: CASSVAPNTEAFF. CDR3 nucleotides: TGTGCCAGCAGCGTAGCTCCGAACACTGAAGCTTTCTTT. This chain uses TRBV9 with TRBJ1-1; D not certain. The CDR3 is 13 residues long. V gave up 0 bases and J gave up 1 base, with 4 bases separating them. Germline-derived CDR1 and CDR2 are SGDLS and YYNGEE. Supplemented by reference TRBV9 and TRBJ1-1, the full variable domain reads DSGVTQTPKHLITATGQRVTLRCSPRSGDLSVYWYQQSLDQGLQFLIQYYNGEERAKGNILERFSAQQFPDLHSELNLSSLELGDSALYFCASSVAPNTEAFFGQGTRLTVV.

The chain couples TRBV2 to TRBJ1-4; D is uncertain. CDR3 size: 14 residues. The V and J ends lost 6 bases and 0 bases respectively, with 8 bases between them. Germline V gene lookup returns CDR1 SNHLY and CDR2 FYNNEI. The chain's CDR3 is CASSSLATNEKLFF. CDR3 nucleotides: TGTGCCAGCAGCTCACTAGCAACTAATGAAAAACTGTTTTTT. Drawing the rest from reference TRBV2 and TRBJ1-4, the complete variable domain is EPEVTQTPSHQVTQMGQEVILRCVPISNHLYFYWYRQILGQKVEFLVSFYNNEISEKSEIFDDQFSVERPDGSNFTLKIRSTKLEDSAMYFCASSSLATNEKLFFGSGTQLSVL.

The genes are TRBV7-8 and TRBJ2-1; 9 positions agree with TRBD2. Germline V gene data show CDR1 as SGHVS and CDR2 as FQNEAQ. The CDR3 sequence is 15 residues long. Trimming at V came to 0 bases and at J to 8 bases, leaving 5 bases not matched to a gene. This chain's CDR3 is CASSLASGSRYEQFF. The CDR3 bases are TGTGCCAGCAGCTTAGCTAGCGGGAGTAGATATGAGCAGTTCTTC. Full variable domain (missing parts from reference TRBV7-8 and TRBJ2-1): GAGVSQSPRYKVAKRGQDVALRCDPISGHVSLFWYQQALGQGPEFLTYFQNEAQLDKSGLPSDRFFAERPEGSVSTLKIQRTQQEDSAVYLCASSLASGSRYEQFFGPGTRLTVL.

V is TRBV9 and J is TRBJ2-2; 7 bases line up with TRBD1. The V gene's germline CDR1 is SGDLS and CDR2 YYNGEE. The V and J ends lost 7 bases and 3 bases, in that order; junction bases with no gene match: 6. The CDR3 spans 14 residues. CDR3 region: CASGMTGYTGELFF. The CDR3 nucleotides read TGTGCCAGCGGTATGACAGGGTACACCGGGGAGCTGTTTTTT.

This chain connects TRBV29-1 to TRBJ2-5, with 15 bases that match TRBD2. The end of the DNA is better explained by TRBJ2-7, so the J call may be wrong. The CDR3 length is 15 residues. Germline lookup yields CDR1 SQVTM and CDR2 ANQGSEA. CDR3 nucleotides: TGCAGCGTTTCCGGGACTAGCGGGAGGACCTACGAGCAGTACTTC. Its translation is CSVSGTSGRTYEQYF.

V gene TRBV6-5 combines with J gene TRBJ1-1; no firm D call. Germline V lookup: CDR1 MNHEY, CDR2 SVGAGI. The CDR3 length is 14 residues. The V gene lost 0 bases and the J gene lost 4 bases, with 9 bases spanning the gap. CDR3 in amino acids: CASSYSGVGTEAFF. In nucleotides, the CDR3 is TGTGCCAGCAGTTACTCCGGGGTGGGCACTGAAGCTTTCTTT.

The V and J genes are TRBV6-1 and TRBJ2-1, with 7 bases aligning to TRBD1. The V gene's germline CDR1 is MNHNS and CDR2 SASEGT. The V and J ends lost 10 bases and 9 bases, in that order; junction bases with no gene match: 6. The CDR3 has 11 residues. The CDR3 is CANSYRGEQFF. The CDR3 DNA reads TGTGCCAACAGCTACAGGGGTGAGCAGTTCTTC.

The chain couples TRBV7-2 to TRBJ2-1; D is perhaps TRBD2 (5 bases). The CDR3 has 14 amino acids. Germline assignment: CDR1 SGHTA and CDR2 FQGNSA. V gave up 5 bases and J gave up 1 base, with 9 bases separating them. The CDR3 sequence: CASSLSVSYNEQFF. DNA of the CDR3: TGTGCCAGCAGCCTTAGCGTGTCCTACAATGAGCAGTTCTTC.

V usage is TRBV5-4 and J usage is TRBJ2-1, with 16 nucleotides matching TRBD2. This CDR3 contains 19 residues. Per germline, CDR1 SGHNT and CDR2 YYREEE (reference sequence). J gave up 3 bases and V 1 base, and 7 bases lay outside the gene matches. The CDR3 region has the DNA TGTGCCAGCAGCTTGAAGGGGACTAGCGGGGGGGCCCTCTACAATGAGCAGTTCTTC. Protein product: CASSLKGTSGGALYNEQFF.

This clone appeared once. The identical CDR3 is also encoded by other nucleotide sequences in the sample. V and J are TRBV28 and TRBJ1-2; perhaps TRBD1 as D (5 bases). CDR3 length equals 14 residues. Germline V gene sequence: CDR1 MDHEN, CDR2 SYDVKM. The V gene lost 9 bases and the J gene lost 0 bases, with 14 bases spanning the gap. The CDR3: CASSEGAANYGYTF. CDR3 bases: TGTGCCAGTAGTGAAGGGGCTGCTAACTATGGCTACACCTTC.

This chain's CDR3 is CASSSLGTGGVGGYTF. The DNA for the CDR3 is TGTGCCAGCAGTTCCTTAGGGACAGGGGGCGTGGGTGGCTACACCTTC. The chain couples TRBV28 to TRBJ1-2, with 12 bases identical to TRBD1. CDR3 length equals 16 residues. The germline gives CDR1 MDHEN, CDR2 SYDVKM. J lost 7 bases, V lost 4 bases, and 10 bases had no gene match.

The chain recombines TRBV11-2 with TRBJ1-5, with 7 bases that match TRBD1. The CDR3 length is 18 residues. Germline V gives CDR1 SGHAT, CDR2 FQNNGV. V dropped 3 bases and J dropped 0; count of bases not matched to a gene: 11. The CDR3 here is CASSLGQRGGDSNQPQHF. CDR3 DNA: TGTGCCAGCAGCTTGGGACAGCGGGGGGGGGATAGCAATCAGCCCCAGCATTTT.

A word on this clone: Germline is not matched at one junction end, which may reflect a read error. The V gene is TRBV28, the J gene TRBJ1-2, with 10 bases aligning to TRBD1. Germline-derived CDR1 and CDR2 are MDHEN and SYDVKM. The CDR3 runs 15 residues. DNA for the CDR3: TGTCCCAGCATAACCTCGGACAGGGGGTTCAATGGCTACACCTTC. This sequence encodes CPSITSDRGFNGYTF.

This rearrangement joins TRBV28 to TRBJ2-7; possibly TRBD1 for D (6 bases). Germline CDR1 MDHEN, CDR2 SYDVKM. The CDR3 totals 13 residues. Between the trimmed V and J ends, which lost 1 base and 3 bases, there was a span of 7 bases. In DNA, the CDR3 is TGTGCCAGCAGTTTATCAGGGGTCTACGAGCAGTACTTC. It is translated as CASSLSGVYEQYF.

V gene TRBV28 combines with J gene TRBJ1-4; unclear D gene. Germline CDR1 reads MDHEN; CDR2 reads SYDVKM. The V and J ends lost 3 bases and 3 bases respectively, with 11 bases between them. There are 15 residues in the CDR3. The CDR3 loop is CASSLSVSSNEKLFF. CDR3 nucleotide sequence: TGTGCCAGCAGTTTGTCGGTATCTTCTAATGAAAAACTGTTTTTT.

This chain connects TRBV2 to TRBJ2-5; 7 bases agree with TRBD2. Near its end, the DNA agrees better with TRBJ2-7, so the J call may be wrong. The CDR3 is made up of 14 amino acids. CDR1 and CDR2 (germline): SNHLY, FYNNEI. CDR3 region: CASSESSGVYEQYF. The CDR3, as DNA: TGTGCCAGCAGTGAGTCTAGCGGAGTCTACGAGCAGTACTTC.

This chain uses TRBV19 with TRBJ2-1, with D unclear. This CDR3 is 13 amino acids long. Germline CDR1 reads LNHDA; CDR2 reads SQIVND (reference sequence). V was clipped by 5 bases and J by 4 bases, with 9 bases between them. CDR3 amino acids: CASSSGPYNEQFF. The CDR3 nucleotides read TGTGCCAGTAGTTCTGGCCCTTACAATGAGCAGTTCTTC.

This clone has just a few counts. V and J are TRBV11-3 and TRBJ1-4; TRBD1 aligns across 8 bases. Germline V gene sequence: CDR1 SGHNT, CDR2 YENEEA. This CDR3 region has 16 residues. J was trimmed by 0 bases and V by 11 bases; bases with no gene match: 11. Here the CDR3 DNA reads TGTGCCGGTGCCGGACAGGGACATGCAACTAATGAAAAACTGTTTTTT. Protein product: CAGAGQGHATNEKLFF.

CDR3 sequence (DNA): TGTGCCAGCAGGTGGGACAGAGCCGTTCAGGAAGCTTTCTTT. It specifies CASRWDRAVQEAFF. This chain links TRBV2 with TRBJ1-1, with 7 bases aligning to TRBD1. Germline values: CDR1 SNHLY, CDR2 FYNNEI. The CDR3 contains 14 residues. The ends lost 6 bases at V and 8 bases at J; junction bases unmatched: 12.

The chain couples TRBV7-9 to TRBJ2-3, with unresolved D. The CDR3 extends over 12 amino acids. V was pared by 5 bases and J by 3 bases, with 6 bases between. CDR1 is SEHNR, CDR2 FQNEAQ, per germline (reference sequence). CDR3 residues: CASSTRTDTQYF. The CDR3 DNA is TGTGCCAGCAGCACCCGGACAGATACGCAGTATTTT.